The entry that follows covers one TCR beta chain sequence. The antigen remains unidentified. Coverage ceases 3 residues before the CDR3 finishes, and the germline J gene fills in the end. Repertoires were generated with immunoSEQ multiplex PCR, while TCRdb's copy carries only in-frame clones and drops some. The repertoire table contains some 40,000 clones. J was trimmed by 4 bases and V by 5 bases; bases with no gene match: 4. The CDR3 sequence is 14 residues long. This sample is drawn from a study of T cells in women clearing cervical HPV infection. Looking at the study overall: Blood came at first lesion visit for cases, post-clearance for controls. The study, taken as a whole, reports: Timing of associations relative to infection is unclear; T-cell subsets were not isolated. CIN3+ cases had significantly higher TCR repertoire richness than controls, but evenness did not differ.

HPV was found by MY09/MY11 PCR and dot-blot genotyping. The sequenced sample was blood buffy coat. V usage is TRBV12-3 or TRBV12-4 and J usage is TRBJ2-7, with TRBD1 matching over 11 bases. The clonotype comes from a woman aged 18-70 years with a cervical HPV16 infection that either progressed to CIN3+ or cleared (not recorded which). Partial CDR3 DNA: TGTGCCAGCAGTGGGGGACAGGGGGTTTACGAG. It translates to CASSGGQGVYE. The whole CDR3 region reads CASSGGQGVYEQYF.